The present TCR beta chain was sequenced within a study of blood T cell repertoires in COVID-19. The V gene's germline CDR1 is LNHNV and CDR2 YYDKDF (reference sequence). V lost 3 bases and J 1 base, leaving 13 bases between the germline ends. The CDR3 spans 16 residues. Using immunoSEQ multiplex PCR, the repertoire was profiled, and TCRdb retains in-frame clones only, with some absent. The repertoire holds some 250,000 clones, with approximately 91% as singletons. The V call is TRBV15, the J call TRBJ1-5; D might be TRBD1 (6 bases). Sequencing was carried out using PBMCs or T cells enriched from blood (not recorded which). The source is a woman between 40 and 50 years old with acute COVID-19. The CDR3 region is CATSRGHRMSNQPQHF. In nucleotides, the CDR3 is TGTGCCACCAGCAGGGGACACCGGATGAGCAATCAGCCCCAGCATTTT.